A single sample is the source of the 17 T cell receptor beta chains below, sequenced in a study of OX40 agonist ivuxolimab in advanced cancers. TCRdb's copy holds only in-frame clones and misses some; the assay was immunoSEQ multiplex PCR. Among about 72,000 clones listed, approximately 90% were seen once. Source: CD4+ or CD8+ T cells sorted from blood, taken in a trial of the OX40 agonist ivuxolimab. These receptors originate from an adult with an advanced solid tumor such as melanoma, head and neck, liver or kidney cancer.

V and J are TRBV7-9 and TRBJ2-3; 7 bases align to TRBD1. V lost 5 bases and J lost 2; bases outside the gene matches: 7. The CDR3 is 15 residues long. From germline, CDR1 is SEHNR and CDR2 FQNEAQ (reference sequence). CDR3 coding DNA: TGTGCCAGCAGCCACAGGGGCGAAGACACAGATACGCAGTATTTT. Translating it yields CASSHRGEDTDTQYF.

V usage is TRBV11-2 and J usage is TRBJ2-5; D may be TRBD2 (5 bases). This CDR3 spans 13 amino acids. Trimming stripped 5 bases from V and 5 bases from J, with 12 bases between. Germline V CDR1 and CDR2: SGHAT, FQNNGV. The CDR3 region is CASSPEVGETQYF. CDR3 sequence (DNA): TGTGCCAGCAGCCCGGAGGTGGGCGAGACCCAGTACTTC.

Of note for this clone: The junction does not match germline at one end; this may be a read error. The gene calls are TRBV7-7 and TRBJ2-1, with TRBD2 identical over 12 bases. Germline loops: CDR1 SSHAT, CDR2 FNYEAQ (reference sequence). The CDR3 covers 15 residues. CDR3 amino acids: CASSVLAGGLNEQFF. The CDR3 DNA sequence: TGTGCTAGCAGCGTTCTAGCGGGGGGGCTAAATGAGCAGTTCTTC.

V usage is TRBV5-1 and J usage is TRBJ2-5; the D is unclear. The CDR3 length is 16 residues. Germline CDR1 and CDR2: SGHRS and YFSETQ. With 0 bases removed from V and 2 bases from J, the gap between germline ends came to 14 bases. CDR3 nucleotide sequence: TGCGCCAGCAGCTTGGTTCCGAGCCAGTCGCAAGAGACCCAGTACTTC. This translates into CASSLVPSQSQETQYF.

J is TRBJ2-1 and V is TRBV25-1, with TRBD2 matching over 12 bases. The V and J ends lost 6 bases and 6 bases, in that order; junction bases with no gene match: 15. CDR3 size: 18 residues. CDR1 MGHDK and CDR2 SYGVNS come from the germline V gene. The CDR3 loop is CASSEPPGLAGRGNEQFF. CDR3 coding DNA: TGTGCCAGCAGCGAACCCCCTGGACTAGCGGGAAGGGGCAATGAGCAGTTCTTC.

This clone was counted once. The chain uses TRBV6-5 and TRBJ2-3; 7 nucleotides agree with TRBD2. The CDR3 length is 15 residues. The junction had 2 bases not matched to a gene; V was cut back by 0 bases and J by 2 bases. CDR1 and CDR2 (germline): MNHEY, SVGAGI. The CDR3 is CASSYSGGSTDTQYF. The DNA for the CDR3 is TGTGCCAGCAGTTACTCGGGGGGGTCCACAGATACGCAGTATTTT.

Concerning this clone: Other DNA sequences within the sample encode an identical CDR3. This chain uses TRBV20-1 with TRBJ2-1; D uncertain. In germline, CDR1 is DFQATT, CDR2 SNEGSKA (reference sequence). With 4 bases removed from V and 5 bases from J, the gap between germline ends came to 6 bases. The CDR3 loop spans 11 amino acids. CDR3 residues: CSATPDNEQFF. In DNA form, the CDR3 reads TGCAGTGCTACCCCCGACAATGAGCAGTTCTTC.

The chain couples TRBV30 to TRBJ2-4; D uncertain. Germline V gene sequence: CDR1 GTSNPN, CDR2 SVGIG (reference sequence). The CDR3 covers 15 residues. V lost 1 base to trimming and J lost 2 bases, with 12 bases between them. The CDR3 loop is CAWSGKEASKNIQYF. DNA for the CDR3: TGTGCCTGGAGTGGCAAAGAGGCTTCCAAAAACATTCAGTACTTC.

The chain has TRBV20-1 and TRBJ1-4; D uncertain. Looked up from germline, CDR1 is DFQATT and CDR2 is SNEGSKA (reference sequence). V was pared by 6 bases and J by 3 bases, with 5 bases between. There are 11 residues in the CDR3. CDR3 protein: CSAGSNEKLFF. CDR3 in DNA: TGCAGTGCAGGGTCTAATGAAAAACTGTTTTTT.

The rearrangement links TRBV4-2 to TRBJ2-3; possible D gene TRBD2, 6 bases. The germline gives CDR1 LGHNA, CDR2 YNFKEQ. The CDR3 covers 17 residues. The V end lost 3 bases, the J end lost 4 bases, and 20 bases lay between the germline ends. CDR3 loop: CASSQGIQRARPDTQYF. CDR3 bases: TGTGCCAGCAGCCAGGGTATACAGCGGGCCCGCCCAGATACGCAGTATTTT.

V gene TRBV2 combines with J gene TRBJ2-7; TRBD2 agrees at 11 bases. CDR3 length equals 15 residues. Germline V CDR1 and CDR2: SNHLY, FYNNEI. V shed 6 bases and J 3 bases; nucleotides not matched to a gene: 7. CDR3 bases: TGTGCCAGCAGCGAGGGACTAGCGGATATCTACGAGCAGTACTTC. Translation gives CASSEGLADIYEQYF.

This rearrangement joins TRBV6-6 to TRBJ1-6; TRBD1 matches at 10 bases. V lost 6 bases, J lost 13 bases, and 9 bases stayed unmatched. This CDR3 is built from 14 residues. Germline assignment: CDR1 MNHNY and CDR2 SVGAGI (reference sequence). The CDR3 bases are TGTGCCAGCAGCCAAGACAGGGGGCACTATCCCCTCCACTTT. Its translation is CASSQDRGHYPLHF.

The chain is built from TRBV10-1 and TRBJ2-5; D is unclear. The CDR3 runs 13 residues. V was cut by 3 bases and J by 2 bases, with 7 bases left in between. From germline, CDR1 is WNHNN and CDR2 SYGVQD (reference sequence). CDR3 amino acids: CASSDPPQETQYF. The CDR3 nucleotides are TGCGCCAGCAGTGATCCGCCTCAAGAGACCCAGTACTTC.

This chain links TRBV7-2 with TRBJ1-2, with D perhaps matching TRBD1 (5 bases). The CDR3 spans 18 residues. Germline lookup yields CDR1 SGHTA and CDR2 FQGNSA. Trimming pared 0 bases from V and 1 base from J, leaving 18 bases between. The DNA for the CDR3 is TGTGCCAGCAGCTTAGCGCGGGGAGGGGTAGCCGTTAACTATGGCTACACCTTC. This translates into CASSLARGGVAVNYGYTF.

The CDR3 reads CASSFGLRSGRAIPKEQYF. CDR3 bases: TGTGCCAGCAGCTTTGGCCTTCGTAGCGGGAGGGCCATCCCTAAGGAGCAGTACTTC. V is TRBV12-1 and J is TRBJ2-7; the table's TRBD2 call for D was not verified on the DNA. TRBV12-1 is an annotated pseudogene. This CDR3 comprises 19 residues.

The DNA for the CDR3 is TGTGCCAGCAGGTCACCTGGGCGTGGGGGCGGAGGACTGTTTTTT. It is translated as CASRSPGRGGGGLFF. The V call is TRBV6-5, the J call TRBJ1-4; TRBD1 is a possible D gene (6 bases). V lost 6 bases to trimming and J lost 13 bases, with 24 bases between them. This CDR3 is 15 amino acids long. The germline V gene encodes CDR1 MNHEY and CDR2 SVGAGI.

The chain has TRBV10-3 and TRBJ2-1, with D perhaps matching TRBD2 (5 bases). V dropped 10 bases and J dropped 0 bases, with 19 bases sitting between them. The germline CDR1 and CDR2 sequences are ENHRY and SYGVKD. This CDR3 contains 16 residues. DNA for the CDR3: TGTGCCACCTGGACTGGGTCCCGAAGCTCCTACAATGAGCAGTTCTTC. Translation: CATWTGSRSSYNEQFF.